The rows below give T cell receptor beta chains drawn from one sample of a study of control samples from healthy donors and cancer patients. Assay: immunoSEQ multiplex PCR; the TCRdb copy retains only in-frame clones and omits some. The sample has about 110,000 clones; around 80% are singletons. Sequencing used blood. These receptors were collected from a man younger than 30 in good health. CDR3s include the opening cysteine and the closing phenylalanine or tryptophan. The D gene is left open where the match is weak. Rows may omit the clone size; those that give it use once, few, many or a size class.

J gene,D gene,V gene,clone size,CDR3 DNA,CDR3 protein
TRBJ2-4,.,TRBV30,.,TGTGCCTGGAGAGGCCGGGGGAAGAACATTCAGTACTTC,CAWRGRGKNIQYF
TRBJ2-7,.,TRBV28,.,TGTGCCAGCAGGGGTTTTTTAGCGGTCCACGAGCAGTACTTC,CASRGFLAVHEQYF
TRBJ2-1,TRBD2,TRBV7-9,.,TGTGCCAGCAGCCCATCGAGACTAGCGGGGGCCAGGGATGAGCAGTTCTTC,CASSPSRLAGARDEQFF
TRBJ1-2,.,TRBV7-9,.,TGTGCCAGCAGCTCGGGCGTTCAAAATGGCTACACCTTC,CASSSGVQNGYTF
TRBJ2-3,.,TRBV2,.,TGTGCCAGCAGTGCCAGCCTAGCAAAAAACACAGATACGCAGTATTTT,CASSASLAKNTDTQYF
TRBJ1-3,TRBD1,TRBV6-1,.,TGTGCCAGCAGTGAAAGCGACAGGGCGGGCGCTGGAAACACCATATATTTT,CASSESDRAGAGNTIYF
TRBJ1-6,.,TRBV14,.,TGTGCCAGCAGCCACCGACAGAGCTCCTATAATTCACCCCTCCACTTT,CASSHRQSSYNSPLHF
TRBJ2-1,.,TRBV28,.,TGTGCCAGCAGTCTGGGCGGTTACTCCTACAATGAGCAGTTCTTC,CASSLGGYSYNEQFF
TRBJ1-2,.,TRBV28,.,TGTGCCAGCACCAGTGGGACTTCCTATGGCTACACCTTC,CASTSGTSYGYTF
TRBJ2-5,TRBD2,TRBV4-1,.,TGCGCCAGCAGTGCAAGGATGGCGCGGGGGGGCCTCAAAGAGACCCAGTACTTC,CASSARMARGGLKETQYF
TRBJ1-6,.,TRBV30,.,TGTGCCTGGAATCACGACGGGTATAATTCACCCCTCCACTTT,CAWNHDGYNSPLHF
TRBJ1-6,.,TRBV27,.,TGTGCCAGCAGTATACAGAGCTCCTATAATTCACCCCTCCACTTT,CASSIQSSYNSPLHF
TRBJ1-5,.,TRBV30,.,TGTGCCTCCGCCTTTCTTTTGGGGTTCAGCAATCAGCCCCAGCATTTT,CASAFLLGFSNQPQHF
TRBJ2-5,.,TRBV24-1,few,TGTGCCACCACGACAGAAGAGACCCAGTACTTC,CATTTEETQYF
TRBJ1-3,TRBD1,TRBV7-9,.,TGTGCCAGCAGCCCAACAGGGGGCCTCACTGGAAACACCATATATTTT,CASSPTGGLTGNTIYF
TRBJ1-1,.,TRBV30,.,TGTGCCTGGACCGGACAGACTAACACTGAAGCTTTCTTT,CAWTGQTNTEAFF
TRBJ1-5,.,TRBV19,.,TGTGCCAGTAGTACAGGGACACCGAATCAGCCCCAGCATTTT,CASSTGTPNQPQHF
TRBJ2-1,.,TRBV5-5,.,TGTGCCACTCGGGGGCCCCCCTACAATGAGCAGTTCTTC,CATRGPPYNEQFF
TRBJ1-2,.,TRBV20-1,.,TGCAGTGCTAGTCGGGGGCCAGGCTCGACCTTTAGGGGCTACACCTTC,CSASRGPGSTFRGYTF
TRBJ2-2,.,TRBV11-3,.,TGTGCCAGCAGCTTAGGGATCGGGGAGCTGTTTTTT,CASSLGIGELFF
TRBJ2-4,.,TRBV5-6,.,TGTGCCAGCAGCTTCGGACAGCTCATTCAGTACTTC,CASSFGQLIQYF
TRBJ2-2,.,TRBV19,.,TGTGCCAGTAGCAGAGCCGACGGGGAGCTGTTTTTT,CASSRADGELFF
TRBJ1-1,TRBD1,TRBV9,.,TGTGCCAGCAGCGAGCGAGGGGGCACAGGGTACACTGAAGCTTTCTTT,CASSERGGTGYTEAFF
TRBJ2-5,.,TRBV5-1,.,TGCGCCAGCAGCTTGCAAGAGACCCAGTACTTC,CASSLQETQYF
TRBJ2-3,TRBD2,TRBV5-1,.,TGCGCCAGCAGCCCGGGACTAGCGGTTATCACAGATACGCAGTATTTT,CASSPGLAVITDTQYF
TRBJ1-1,.,TRBV21-1,.,TGTGCCAGCCGCTGGGAAACAGAAGCTTTCTTT,CASRWETEAFF
TRBJ1-2,.,TRBV5-1,.,TGCGCCAGCAGCCCCCTATCTTGGGGGGGGAACTATGGCTACACCTTC,CASSPLSWGGNYGYTF
TRBJ2-3,.,TRBV4-2,many,TGTGCCAGCAGCCAAATTGGGAGGACAGATACGCAGTATTTT,CASSQIGRTDTQYF
TRBJ1-1,.,TRBV24-1,.,TGTCCACGGAACACTGAAGCTTTCTTT,CPRNTEAFF
TRBJ2-2,TRBD1,TRBV19,.,TGTGCCAGTAGTCCTTGGACAGGGGGCATCACCGGGGAGCTGTTTTTT,CASSPWTGGITGELFF
TRBJ2-2,.,TRBV11-3,.,TGTGCCAGCAGCTCGACGGAGGCGCCCACCGGGGAGCTGTTTTTT,CASSSTEAPTGELFF
TRBJ1-6,.,TRBV5-4,once,TGTGCCAGCAGCCGCTCGCGGGACCGAAATAATTCACCCCTCCACTTT,CASSRSRDRNNSPLHF
TRBJ2-1,TRBD2,TRBV18,few,TGTGCCAGCTCACCACTCGGGGGGGGTGACTACAATGAGCAGTTCTTC,CASSPLGGGDYNEQFF
TRBJ1-5,.,TRBV18,.,TGTGCCAGCTCACCAACCTCTGAGAGACAGCCCCAGCATTTT,CASSPTSERQPQHF
TRBJ1-1,.,TRBV7-2,.,TGTGCCAGCAGCTTCTTGACAGTGAACACTGAAGCTTTCTTT,CASSFLTVNTEAFF
TRBJ1-5,.,TRBV21-1,.,TGTGCCAGCAGCGGATCCGGGACGGACAGGCAGCCCCAGCATTTT,CASSGSGTDRQPQHF
TRBJ1-1,.,TRBV12-3/TRBV12-4,.,TGTGCCAGCAAACGACAGGAAAACACTGAAGCTTTCTTT,CASKRQENTEAFF
TRBJ1-2,.,TRBV4-1,.,TGCGCCAGCAGCCAACCTGACCAGGTGGGCTATGGCTACACCTTC,CASSQPDQVGYGYTF
TRBJ2-1,.,TRBV6-1,.,TGTGCCAGCAGTGAAGCATTTATATCCTACAATGAGCAGTTCTTC,CASSEAFISYNEQFF
TRBJ1-5,TRBD1,TRBV28,.,TGTGCCAGCAGTACAGGGGCACGCAATCAGCCCCAGCATTTT,CASSTGARNQPQHF
TRBJ1-2,.,TRBV7-2,.,TGTGCCAGCAGCTTCGACCCTGCTCCCGACAGGCGATATGGCTACACCTTC,CASSFDPAPDRRYGYTF
TRBJ2-3,TRBD2,TRBV7-2,once,TGTGCCAGCAGCTTAAGCGGGGGGGTTCCCAATACGCAGTATTTT,CASSLSGGVPNTQYF
TRBJ2-3,.,TRBV9,.,TGTGCCAGCAGCGTAGGTTCAAGTAGCACTTTCGATACGCAGTATTTT,CASSVGSSSTFDTQYF
TRBJ1-2,TRBD1,TRBV4-3,.,TGCGCCAGCAGCCGCCAAGGTGGGACAGGAAAAGGCTACACCTTC,CASSRQGGTGKGYTF
TRBJ1-4,.,TRBV6-2/TRBV6-3,.,TGTGCCAGCAGTCAGACAGGAGCAACTAATGAAAAACTGTTTTTT,CASSQTGATNEKLFF
TRBJ2-7,TRBD1,TRBV7-6,.,TGTGCCAGCAGCTCCGGGACAGGGAGCTCCTACGAGCAGTACTTC,CASSSGTGSSYEQYF
TRBJ2-1,TRBD2,TRBV7-9,.,TGTGCCAGCACCATAGGAGTTGCGGGACTAGAGCACAATGAGCAGTTCTTC,CASTIGVAGLEHNEQFF
TRBJ2-1,.,TRBV29-1,.,TGCAGCGTCATGACTAGAGGTGAGCAGTTCTTC,CSVMTRGEQFF
TRBJ2-7,.,TRBV11-1,.,TGTGCCAGCAGCTTAGTGGGGGATTCCTACGAGCAGTACTTC,CASSLVGDSYEQYF
TRBJ2-1,.,TRBV5-1,few,TGCGCCAGCAGCTTGGTAGGGGGAGGTTACAATGAGCAGTTCTTC,CASSLVGGGYNEQFF
TRBJ2-3,TRBD1,TRBV18,.,TGTGCCAGCTCACCACAGGGACAGGGGGCCACAGATACGCAGTATTTT,CASSPQGQGATDTQYF
TRBJ1-1,.,TRBV30,.,TGTGCCTGGAGTCGTGAGATGAACACTGAAGCTTTCTTT,CAWSREMNTEAFF
TRBJ2-5,.,TRBV6-5,.,TGTGCCAGCAGTTTCCGACTAGAAGAGACCCAGTACTTC,CASSFRLEETQYF